The 20 T cell receptor beta chains listed next were all sequenced from one sample in a study of T cells in Graves' hyperthyroidism and ophthalmopathy. Amplification of TCR beta CDR3 regions was performed using RNA transcripts as template. TCR CDR3 underwent first-round RT-PCR with the HTBI primer set. TCRdb independently ran MiXCR on the multiplex PCR reads; one entry per CDR3 protein. The sample has a few hundred thousand distinct CDR3 sequences; about 45% are singletons. The sequenced sample was peripheral blood or thyroid tissue (not recorded which). These receptor sequences come from a woman aged 18-30 years with Graves' hyperthyroidism.

The sample holds a few counts of this clonotype. J is TRBJ1-5 and V is TRBV6-6; D unclear. The CDR3 sequence is 14 residues long. CDR1 and CDR2 (germline): MNHNY, SVGAGI (reference sequence). V was cut by 2 bases and J by 5 bases, with 10 bases left in between. The CDR3 protein is CASSYRIRDQPQHF. CDR3 sequence (DNA): TGTGCCAGCAGTTACAGGATACGGGATCAGCCCCAGCATTTT.

V is TRBV7-2 and J is TRBJ2-7, with TRBD1 as a possible D gene (6 bases). V shed 7 bases and J shed 6 bases, with 19 bases lying between them. From germline, CDR1 is SGHTA and CDR2 FQGNSA. The CDR3 totals 14 residues. The DNA of the CDR3 is TGTGCCAGCAATCTTAGAGGACAGTTCTCCGAGCAGTACTTC. Translated: CASNLRGQFSEQYF. Supplemented by reference TRBV7-2 and TRBJ2-7, the full variable domain reads GAGVSQSPSNKVTEKGKDVELRCDPISGHTALYWYRQSLGQGLEFLIYFQGNSAPDKSGLPSDRFSAERTGGSVSTLTIQRTQQEDSAVYLCASNLRGQFSEQYFGPGTRLTVT.

The rearrangement joins TRBV10-3 to TRBJ1-3; 8 bases fit TRBD1. The trim removed 4 bases at V and 8 bases at J, leaving 13 bases unmatched. CDR1 and CDR2 (germline): ENHRY, SYGVKD. This CDR3 contains 16 residues. CDR3: CAISGTGKIEGYTIYF. CDR3 in DNA: TGTGCCATCAGTGGGACAGGGAAAATTGAAGGCTACACCATATATTTT.

The chain joins TRBV29-1 to TRBJ2-5; no definite D call. This CDR3 comprises 15 residues. Germline-derived CDR1 and CDR2 are SQVTM and ANQGSEA. The V and J ends lost 0 bases and 2 bases respectively, with 13 bases between them. The CDR3 nucleotides read TGCAGCGTTGAAGAGCCACGACATAATCAAGAGACCCAGTACTTC. Translating gives CSVEEPRHNQETQYF. The full variable domain, in which reference TRBV29-1 and TRBJ2-5 provide the parts outside the CDR3, is SAVISQKPSRDICQRGTSLTIQCQVDSQVTMMFWYRQQPGQSLTLIATANQGSEATYESGFVIDKFPISRPNLTFSTLTVSNMSPEDSSIYLCSVEEPRHNQETQYFGPGTRLLVL.

The chain combines TRBV29-1 with TRBJ1-2; D may be TRBD1 (6 bases). Trimming took off 8 bases at V and 6 bases at J, with 13 bases between the two ends. This CDR3 contains 11 residues. CDR1 and CDR2 (germline): SQVTM, ANQGSEA. The CDR3 nucleotides read TGCAGCTTAAGGGGGGCGGATGGCTACACCTTC. It translates to CSLRGADGYTF.

This clonotype showed up many times. J is TRBJ2-7 and V is TRBV20-1; TRBD2 matches at 11 bases. Germline V lookup: CDR1 DFQATT, CDR2 SNEGSKA (reference sequence). The ends lost 6 bases at V and 2 bases at J; junction bases unmatched: 3. The CDR3 extends over 13 amino acids. The CDR3: CSAASGRPYEQYF. CDR3 nucleotide sequence: TGCAGTGCCGCTAGCGGGAGGCCCTACGAGCAGTACTTC.

This sequence joins TRBV27 and TRBJ1-1; no clear D. V dropped 5 bases and J dropped 3 bases, with 16 bases sitting between them. The CDR3 is made up of 15 amino acids. CDR1 MNHEY and CDR2 SMNVEV come from the germline V gene (reference sequence). CDR3 loop: CASSPHWGQDTEAFF. The CDR3 coding sequence is TGTGCCAGCAGTCCCCACTGGGGTCAGGACACTGAAGCTTTCTTT.

This clonotype was seen ten or more times. This chain uses TRBV7-2 with TRBJ1-1; 7 nucleotides match TRBD1. The length of the CDR3 is 12 residues. V shed 2 bases, J shed 11 bases, and the junction held 5 bases outside the gene matches. The germline gives CDR1 SGHTA, CDR2 FQGNSA. CDR3 sequence reads: CASSLNRGGAFF. DNA for the CDR3: TGTGCCAGCAGCTTAAACAGGGGTGGGGCTTTCTTT.

This clonotype was observed a handful of times. The rearrangement joins TRBV20-1 to TRBJ2-3, with D possibly matching TRBD2 (5 bases). Germline loops: CDR1 DFQATT, CDR2 SNEGSKA (reference sequence). Trimming pared 5 bases from V and 0 bases from J, leaving 12 bases between. The CDR3 contains 14 residues. In DNA, the CDR3 is TGCAGTGCTTCTCGGACGGGGAGCACAGATACGCAGTATTTT. It translates to CSASRTGSTDTQYF.

V usage is TRBV20-1 and J usage is TRBJ1-5; D gene uncertain. The CDR3 totals 15 residues. Germline-derived CDR1 and CDR2 are DFQATT and SNEGSKA (reference sequence). V lost 1 base and J 4 bases, leaving 14 bases between the germline ends. As DNA, the CDR3 is TGCAGTGCTAGAGGTGGAACTAGCGGGAATCAGCCCCAGCATTTT. It is translated as CSARGGTSGNQPQHF.

A remark on this clonotype: A read error is possible here, since a much larger clone lies one base away. V gene TRBV2 combines with J gene TRBJ1-3; D is possibly TRBD1 (5 bases). The V gene's germline CDR1 is SNHLY and CDR2 FYNNEI. This CDR3 has 16 amino acids. The DNA for the CDR3 is TGTGCCAGCAGATTGACAGAGTTATCCTCTGGAACCACCATATATTTT. It translates to CASRLTELSSGTTIYF.

Concerning this clonotype itself: A single base separates this from a much larger clone, so it may be a read error. Here the CDR3 reads CASSQRQALYKQYF. The CDR3 DNA reads TGCGCCAGCAGCCAAAGGCAGGCCCTTTACAAGCAGTACTTC. The chain couples TRBV4-1 to TRBJ2-7; D not resolved. This CDR3 has 14 residues. Germline values: CDR1 MGHRA, CDR2 YSYEKL. V gave up 2 bases and J gave up 8 bases, with 16 bases separating them.

This clonotype was seen repeatedly, ten times or more. V usage is TRBV20-1 and J usage is TRBJ1-6; D not certain. The V end was cut by 5 bases, the J end by 0 bases, with 8 bases between. Germline V lookup: CDR1 DFQATT, CDR2 SNEGSKA (reference sequence). This CDR3 spans 14 amino acids. The CDR3 loop reads CSAAQSSYNSPLHF. The CDR3 bases are TGCAGTGCTGCGCAGAGCTCCTATAATTCACCCCTCCACTTT.

This clonotype was observed once. A read error is possible here, since a much larger clone lies one base away. This chain connects TRBV2 to TRBJ2-3; D remains unclear. Germline V gene data show CDR1 as SNHLY and CDR2 as FYNNEI. The CDR3 extends over 12 amino acids. V lost 6 bases and J 4 bases, leaving 8 bases between the germline ends. The CDR3 DNA is TGTGCCAGCAGGGGCGTCGCAGATACGCAGTATTTT. Protein product: CASRGVADTQYF.

This clonotype has at least ten counts. This chain links TRBV24-1 with TRBJ1-5, with TRBD1 as a possible D gene (5 bases). Trimming shortened V by 3 bases and J by 2 bases, and 13 bases separated the two germline ends. The CDR3 totals 16 residues. The germline V gene has CDR1 KGHDR and CDR2 SFDVKD. This CDR3 is CATSDTRQLGNQPQHF. In DNA form, the CDR3 reads TGTGCCACCAGTGATACTAGACAGTTAGGCAATCAGCCCCAGCATTTT.

In this sample, this clonotype turned up a few times. This chain links TRBV5-4 with TRBJ2-7; 12 bases are shared with TRBD1. Germline lookup yields CDR1 SGHNT and CDR2 YYREEE (reference sequence). The J segment lost 4 bases and the V segment lost 5 bases, leaving 7 bases of the junction unmatched. There are 15 residues in the CDR3. CDR3 sequence reads: CASRPGQGAVYEQYF. The CDR3 bases are TGTGCCAGCAGACCGGGACAGGGGGCGGTTTACGAGCAGTACTTC.

This clonotype occurred many times. The chain uses TRBV20-1 and TRBJ1-5, with no clear D. V gave up 5 bases and J gave up 0 bases, with 14 bases separating them. Germline V gene lookup returns CDR1 DFQATT and CDR2 SNEGSKA (reference sequence). CDR3 size: 15 residues. The CDR3 reads CSALRLEGSNQPQHF. DNA of the CDR3: TGCAGTGCTCTCCGTCTCGAGGGTAGCAATCAGCCCCAGCATTTT.

For this clonotype: This sequence may be a read error, since a much larger clone differs from it by one base. This likely comes from a read error, as the CDR3 has no conserved phenylalanine or tryptophan at its end. This chain connects TRBV2 to TRBJ1-5; D is unclear. The germline V gene encodes CDR1 SNHLY and CDR2 FYNNEI. V was shortened by 7 bases and J by 5 bases, with 3 bases between the two germline ends. The CDR3 contains 10 residues. CDR3 bases: TGTGCCAGCACCTATCAGCCCCAGCATTCT. This gives the protein CASTYQPQHS.

The chain couples TRBV7-3 to TRBJ2-5, with unresolved D. Per germline, CDR1 SGHTA and CDR2 FQGTGA. Trimming left V 2 bases short and J 9 bases short, with 13 bases between. CDR3 size: 13 residues. CDR3 in DNA: TGTGCCAGCAGCTTATGGGCGGATCAGCCCCAGTACTTC. It codes for CASSLWADQPQYF.

This clonotype was seen ten or more times. V is TRBV12-3 or TRBV12-4 and J is TRBJ2-5; D not certain. This CDR3 is 14 amino acids long. Trimming pared 1 base from V and 1 base from J, leaving 7 bases between. Here the CDR3 reads CASSLEHSQETQYF. CDR3 DNA: TGTGCCAGCAGTTTAGAGCATAGCCAAGAGACCCAGTACTTC.